One and the same sample provided the 27 T cell receptor beta chains below, sequenced in a study of blood T cells in healthy people across ages. Sample-barcoded 5' priming and a J-beta primer mix drove a second PCR of about 7 to 11 cycles. TCRdb recomputed calls from the 5' RACE reads with MiXCR, one row per CDR3 protein. This sample has roughly 1.9 million distinct CDR3 sequences, with roughly two fifths found just once. Sequencing input: blood. These receptors were taken from a human donor in good health.

The chain uses TRBV4-1 and TRBJ1-4, with a possible D match to TRBD1 (6 bases). The CDR3 spans 15 residues. Trimming removed 4 bases from V and 4 bases from J, with 13 bases in between. The germline gives CDR1 MGHRA, CDR2 YSYEKL. The CDR3 nucleotides read TGCGCCAGCAGCCGGGCAAACAGGGATAATGAAAAACTGTTTTTT. Its protein product is CASSRANRDNEKLFF.

This clonotype was seen only a few times. The chain carries TRBV13 and TRBJ2-1, with D maybe TRBD1 (5 bases). The V gene lost 4 bases and the J gene lost 0 bases, with 10 bases spanning the gap. The CDR3 sequence is 15 residues long. In germline, CDR1 is PRHDT, CDR2 FYEKMQ (reference sequence). CDR3 DNA sequence: TGTGCCAGCAGCTCAGGAGACAGCTCCTACAATGAGCAGTTCTTC. Encoded protein: CASSSGDSSYNEQFF.

Points on this clonotype: The junction and the germline gene differ at one end; a read error may be behind it. The gene calls are TRBV4-3 and TRBJ1-2, with TRBD1 matching over 7 bases. The germline CDR1 and CDR2 sequences are LGHNA and YSLEER. This CDR3 is built from 15 residues. The CDR3 sequence is CASGQEIAGGQGYTF. In DNA, the CDR3 is TGCGCCAGCGGCCAAGAGATTGCTGGGGGACAGGGCTACACCTTC.

As for this clonotype: This sequence may be a read error, since a much larger clone differs from it by one base. CDR3 DNA: TGTGCCAGCAGCGTAGCAAGCAATCAGCCCCAGCATTTT. This codes for CASSVASNQPQHF. The V and J genes are TRBV7-3 and TRBJ1-5; D ambiguous. CDR3 size: 13 residues. Germline lookup yields CDR1 SGHTA and CDR2 FQGTGA. Trimming shortened V by 5 bases and J by 1 base, and 6 bases separated the two germline ends.

The chain combines TRBV11-2 with TRBJ2-7; D uncertain. Germline V gives CDR1 SGHAT, CDR2 FQNNGV. V was clipped by 3 bases and J by 2 bases, with 11 bases between them. The CDR3 loop spans 14 amino acids. CDR3 nucleotides: TGTGCCAGCAGCTTTTATAGCAGTACCTACGAGCAGTACTTC. Its protein product is CASSFYSSTYEQYF.

There are a few counts of this clonotype. The junction departs from germline at one end; a sequencing error may be responsible. The rearrangement uses TRBV2 and TRBJ2-3; TRBD2 agrees at 12 bases. There are 16 residues in the CDR3. Germline V gives CDR1 SNHLY, CDR2 FYNNEI. The CDR3 sequence is CVSRRGLAGSTDTQYF. Written as DNA, the CDR3 is TGTGTCAGCAGGAGGGGACTAGCGGGCTCTACAGATACGCAGTATTTT.

This chain links TRBV7-9 with TRBJ2-3, with D perhaps TRBD1 (5 bases). CDR1 and CDR2 from the germline V gene are SEHNR and FQNEAQ (reference sequence). CDR3 length equals 15 residues. V was cut by 1 base and J by 3 bases, with 11 bases left in between. The CDR3 protein is CASSLVGERTDTQYF. Written as DNA, the CDR3 is TGTGCCAGCAGCTTAGTAGGGGAAAGAACAGATACGCAGTATTTT.

Note on this clonotype: At one end, the junction sequence differs from germline, possibly due to a read error. This sequence joins TRBV7-2 and TRBJ1-2; no reliable D call. CDR3 size: 14 residues. CDR1 is SGHTA and CDR2 is FQGNSA in the germline V gene. CDR3 in amino acids: CVSSLAGQRGGYTF. The CDR3 nucleotides read TGTGTCAGCAGCTTAGCTGGGCAGCGGGGTGGCTACACCTTC.

This clonotype turned up a few times. This chain links TRBV29-1 with TRBJ2-1; 10 bases are a match to TRBD1. V shed 6 bases and J 3 bases; nucleotides not matched to a gene: 5. The V gene's germline CDR1 is SQVTM and CDR2 ANQGSEA. The CDR3 loop spans 14 amino acids. CDR3 nucleotides: TGCAGCGTAATGGGACAGGGGCACTACAATGAGCAGTTCTTC. This codes for CSVMGQGHYNEQFF.

The gene calls are TRBV4-1 and TRBJ1-5; 7 nucleotides line up with TRBD1. The V and J ends lost 2 bases and 4 bases, in that order; junction bases with no gene match: 8. The germline gives CDR1 MGHRA, CDR2 YSYEKL. The length of the CDR3 is 16 residues. The CDR3 is CASSQPRDSLNQPQHF. CDR3 sequence (DNA): TGCGCCAGCAGCCAACCACGGGACAGTTTAAATCAGCCCCAGCATTTT.

This clonotype has a count of ten or more. The chain joins TRBV12-3 or TRBV12-4 to TRBJ2-5, with D maybe TRBD2 (5 bases). The CDR3 sequence is 13 residues long. V was clipped by 10 bases and J by 2 bases, with 14 bases between them. The CDR3 coding sequence is TGTGCCACACATTCTGCGGGTCAAGAGACCCAGTACTTC. Amino acids: CATHSAGQETQYF.

As concerns this clonotype: Germline and junction disagree at one end, which may indicate a read error. This chain joins TRBV11-2 and TRBJ2-3, with D uncertain. CDR1 is SGHAT, CDR2 FQNNGV, per germline. CDR3 length equals 14 residues. CDR3 in amino acids: CAGSLDRSTDTQYF. The CDR3 nucleotides read TGTGCCGGCAGCCTGGACCGAAGCACAGATACGCAGTATTTT.

J is TRBJ2-4 and V is TRBV7-2; TRBD1 or TRBD2 may be the D gene (5 bases each). The CDR3 contains 13 residues. CDR1 is SGHTA and CDR2 is FQGNSA in the germline V gene. The germline V and J ends were trimmed by 5 bases and 13 bases, with 18 bases remaining between them. This CDR3 is CASSTEIGRGQYF. For the CDR3, the DNA is TGTGCCAGCAGCACTGAGATAGGACGGGGCCAGTACTTC.

The chain combines TRBV29-1 with TRBJ2-1; 8 bases are shared with TRBD2. CDR1 is SQVTM, CDR2 ANQGSEA, per germline. This CDR3 region has 17 residues. The junction had 17 bases not matched to a gene; V was cut back by 4 bases and J by 6 bases. CDR3 sequence: CSVVREGRGVAFNEQFF. In DNA, the CDR3 is TGCAGCGTTGTTCGGGAGGGTCGCGGGGTGGCTTTCAATGAGCAGTTCTTC.

The chain links TRBV13 to TRBJ2-1; D is possibly TRBD1 (6 bases). The CDR3 has 14 amino acids. CDR1 is PRHDT and CDR2 is FYEKMQ in the germline V gene (reference sequence). Trimming pared 5 bases from V and 5 bases from J, leaving 13 bases between. The CDR3 DNA sequence: TGTGCCAGCAGCGTACGACAGGTTGACAATGAGCAGTTCTTC. Its translation: CASSVRQVDNEQFF.

This chain connects TRBV12-3 or TRBV12-4 to TRBJ1-2; D gene unclear. The V gene lost 4 bases and the J gene lost 3 bases, with 9 bases spanning the gap. There are 13 residues in the CDR3. The CDR3 DNA reads as TGTGCCAGCAGTTGGGAGATCTACTATGGCTACACCTTC. Translated, it gives CASSWEIYYGYTF.

In its sample, this clonotype was seen a few times. For the CDR3, the DNA is TGTGCCAGCAGCCGGGACAGGGGGCTTGACACTGAAGCTTTCTTT. The encoded protein is CASSRDRGLDTEAFF. The rearrangement links TRBV27 to TRBJ1-1, with 12 bases aligning to TRBD1. This CDR3 contains 15 residues. V was pared by 6 bases and J by 3 bases, with 5 bases of the junction left unmatched. CDR1 and CDR2 from the germline V gene are MNHEY and SMNVEV (reference sequence).

This clonotype was counted ten times or more. The chain joins TRBV6-2 or TRBV6-3 to TRBJ2-7; D may match TRBD1 or TRBD2 (6 bases each). CDR3 length: 17 residues. Deletions cut 6 bases from V and 0 bases from J, with 21 bases between. From germline, CDR1 is MNHEY and CDR2 SVGEGT. CDR3 sequence: CASSDLSGGGPSYEQYF. In DNA form, the CDR3 reads TGTGCCAGCAGCGATTTATCTGGAGGGGGGCCCTCCTACGAGCAGTACTTC.

About this clonotype itself: The junction and the germline gene differ at one end; a read error may be behind it. The V and J genes are TRBV7-2 and TRBJ2-7, with D maybe TRBD2 (6 bases). The CDR3 extends over 13 amino acids. The germline gives CDR1 SGHTA, CDR2 FQGNSA. CDR3 bases: TGTGCCAGCAGCATCGTACACACGGGGGAGCGGTACTTC. It codes for CASSIVHTGERYF. Complete variable domain (other parts from reference TRBV7-2 and TRBJ2-7): GAGVSQSPSNKVTEKGKDVELRCDPISGHTALYWYRQSLGQGLEFLIYFQGNSAPDKSGLPSDRFSAERTGGSVSTLTIQRTQQEDSAVYLCASSIVHTGERYFGPGTRLTVT.

This clonotype showed up just once. The chain employs TRBV12-3 or TRBV12-4 and TRBJ2-3, with TRBD2 matching 10 bases. CDR3 size: 18 residues. V trimming: 5 bases; J trimming: 2 bases; junction bases outside the gene matches: 13. CDR3 in amino acids: CASSPHSLAGGLTDTQYF. The CDR3 region has the DNA TGTGCCAGCAGTCCCCATAGCTTAGCGGGGGGACTCACAGATACGCAGTATTTT.

The V gene is TRBV4-2, the J gene TRBJ2-7; a possible D gene is TRBD1 (5 bases). The CDR3 length is 15 residues. Germline values: CDR1 LGHNA, CDR2 YNFKEQ. V was pared by 0 bases and J by 2 bases, with 11 bases between. CDR3 DNA sequence: TGTGCCAGCAGCCAAGAAAGCCAGGGTGCCTACGAGCAGTACTTC. Its protein is CASSQESQGAYEQYF.

The rearrangement links TRBV20-1 to TRBJ2-7, with D perhaps matching TRBD2 (6 bases). CDR3 size: 12 residues. V gave up 6 bases and J gave up 5 bases, with 14 bases separating them. The germline CDR1 and CDR2 sequences are DFQATT and SNEGSKA (reference sequence). CDR3 in amino acids: CSAIGGTDEQYF. DNA for the CDR3: TGCAGTGCCATCGGGGGAACCGACGAGCAGTACTTC.

The table lists this clonotype with a few counts. V gene TRBV7-9 combines with J gene TRBJ1-4; 8 bases are shared with TRBD1. Germline assignment: CDR1 SEHNR and CDR2 FQNEAQ (reference sequence). CDR3 length equals 15 residues. V shed 3 bases, J shed 8 bases, and the junction held 8 bases outside the gene matches. CDR3 sequence: CASSLDGQGWEKLFF. DNA of the CDR3: TGTGCCAGCAGCTTGGATGGACAGGGTTGGGAAAAACTGTTTTTT.

The rearrangement joins TRBV12-3 or TRBV12-4 to TRBJ2-3; tentative D call: TRBD2 (6 bases). The CDR3 covers 13 residues. The V end lost 6 bases, the J end lost 6 bases, and 13 bases lay between the germline ends. CDR3 sequence (DNA): TGTGCCAGCAGCCCCGCTGGAGGGGATACGCAGTATTTT. The encoded protein is CASSPAGGDTQYF.

V usage is TRBV18 and J usage is TRBJ1-4; D is uncertain. The CDR3 runs 16 residues. Trimming took off 5 bases at V and 0 bases at J, with 13 bases between the two ends. CDR1 is KGHSH and CDR2 is LQKENI in the germline V gene. The CDR3 loop reads CASSTVRWATNEKLFF. The CDR3 region has the DNA TGTGCCAGCTCAACGGTTCGGTGGGCAACTAATGAAAAACTGTTTTTT.

In its sample, this clonotype was seen a few times. The chain combines TRBV6-2 or TRBV6-3 with TRBJ2-7; 7 positions match TRBD1. The CDR3 spans 16 residues. Trimming took 6 bases from V and 3 from J; bases not matched to a gene: 14. The germline CDR1 and CDR2 sequences are MNHEY and SVGEGT. This CDR3 reads CASSHKGTDANYEQYF. CDR3 sequence (DNA): TGTGCCAGCAGCCACAAGGGGACAGACGCCAACTACGAGCAGTACTTC.

This chain uses TRBV20-1 with TRBJ2-3, with 7 bases matching TRBD2. Per germline, CDR1 DFQATT and CDR2 SNEGSKA (reference sequence). The V segment lost 0 bases and the J segment 0 bases; nucleotides outside the gene matches: 9. The CDR3 contains 17 residues. CDR3 sequence reads: CSARDPWEGISTDTQYF. The CDR3 nucleotides read TGCAGTGCTAGAGATCCTTGGGAGGGTATTAGCACAGATACGCAGTATTTT.